This entry concerns a single TCR beta chain. The antigen is unknown. Libraries were prepared by immunoSEQ multiplex PCR; TCRdb keeps only in-frame clonotypes and omits some of them. The sample has approximately 180,000 clones, roughly 87% seen once. This sample is part of a study of T cell responses to AZD1222 COVID-19 vaccine. In the study overall: Researchers grouped second doses given at about 4 or about 12 weeks into one pool. Study-level findings and limits: White British ancestry dominated among donors, who included more females, and clonal diversity was possibly underestimated.

The length of the CDR3 is 18 residues. This sample comprised peripheral blood, obtained on day 0 of AZD1222 vaccination. The chain recombines TRBV21-1 with TRBJ1-3. TRBV21-1 is annotated as a pseudogene. The receptor was derived from an adult in good health. The CDR3 region is CASSKLDVQKASGNTIYF. The DNA for the CDR3 is TGTGCCAGCAGCAAACTAGACGTTCAGAAGGCCTCTGGAAACACCATATATTTT.